These T cell receptor beta chains were read from a single sample in a study of naive and memory T cell subsets. TCRdb independently ran MiXCR on the UMI-ligation and nested PCR reads; one entry per CDR3 protein. This sample has 95,000 to 110,000 distinct CDR3 sequences; about 14% occur once, and the top ten carry about 3%. The sample taken for sequencing was naive CD8+ T cells from blood. Receptors originate from a human donor in good health. The CDR3 runs from the conserved cysteine through the conserved F or W. Fields, in order: CDR3 protein, CDR3 DNA, V gene, clone size, D gene, J gene. A D gene is named only where the DNA matches it firmly. For some rows the clone size is stated as once, few or many, or as a class when expanded; others skip it.

cdr3_aa: CASSHKASSSYNSPLHF
cdr3_nt: TGTGCCAGCAGTCACAAAGCTAGCAGCTCCTATAATTCACCCCTCCACTTT
v_call: TRBV6-6
clone_size: .
d_call: .
j_call: TRBJ1-6

cdr3_aa: CASSQESRSGAEQFF
cdr3_nt: TGCGCCAGCAGCCAAGAGTCCAGGTCCGGCGCTGAGCAGTTCTTC
v_call: TRBV4-3
clone_size: few
d_call: .
j_call: TRBJ2-1

cdr3_aa: CASGPGGNTEAFF
cdr3_nt: TGTGCCAGCGGACCCGGGGGGAACACTGAAGCTTTCTTT
v_call: TRBV7-8
clone_size: .
d_call: .
j_call: TRBJ1-1

cdr3_aa: CASSLALSSGGSGREQFF
cdr3_nt: TGTGCCAGCAGCTTAGCGCTGTCTAGCGGGGGCAGTGGGCGTGAGCAGTTCTTC
v_call: TRBV7-2
clone_size: many
d_call: TRBD2
j_call: TRBJ2-1

cdr3_aa: CASSVGSTSYEQYF
cdr3_nt: TGTGCCAGCAGCGTAGGTTCGACATCCTACGAGCAGTACTTC
v_call: TRBV9
clone_size: many
d_call: .
j_call: TRBJ2-7

cdr3_aa: CASSLAQALSYNEQFF
cdr3_nt: TGTGCCAGCAGTTTAGCGCAGGCCCTATCCTACAATGAGCAGTTCTTC
v_call: TRBV27
clone_size: once
d_call: .
j_call: TRBJ2-1

cdr3_aa: CASENGDTQYF
cdr3_nt: TGCGCCAGTGAGAATGGAGATACGCAGTATTTT
v_call: TRBV5-1
clone_size: .
d_call: .
j_call: TRBJ2-3

cdr3_aa: CASSPTPPGLYGYTF
cdr3_nt: TGTGCCAGCAGTCCTACCCCTCCCGGGCTCTATGGCTACACCTTC
v_call: TRBV12-3/TRBV12-4
clone_size: few
d_call: .
j_call: TRBJ1-2

cdr3_aa: CASSPREIETQYF
cdr3_nt: TGTGCCAGCAGTCCCCGGGAGATAGAGACCCAGTACTTC
v_call: TRBV13
clone_size: .
d_call: .
j_call: TRBJ2-5

cdr3_aa: CASSSPGTGVREQYF
cdr3_nt: TGTGCCAGCAGTTCTCCGGGGACAGGGGTGCGCGAGCAGTACTTC
v_call: TRBV12-3/TRBV12-4
clone_size: .
d_call: TRBD1
j_call: TRBJ2-7

cdr3_aa: CSVERSGWEPYGYTF
cdr3_nt: TGCAGCGTTGAACGGTCAGGCTGGGAACCGTATGGCTACACCTTC
v_call: TRBV29-1
clone_size: many
d_call: .
j_call: TRBJ1-2

cdr3_aa: CASSFPESKLFF
cdr3_nt: TGTGCCAGCAGCTTCCCGGAATCGAAACTGTTTTTT
v_call: TRBV7-9
clone_size: .
d_call: .
j_call: TRBJ1-4

cdr3_aa: CASSYRQGSYEQYF
cdr3_nt: TGTGCCAGCAGCTACAGACAGGGGTCCTACGAGCAGTACTTC
v_call: TRBV7-9
clone_size: .
d_call: TRBD1
j_call: TRBJ2-7

cdr3_aa: CASSLPPRWTEAFF
cdr3_nt: TGTGCCAGCAGCCTTCCACCGAGGTGGACTGAAGCTTTCTTT
v_call: TRBV7-2
clone_size: few
d_call: .
j_call: TRBJ1-1

cdr3_aa: CASSPREFLYEQYF
cdr3_nt: TGTGCCAGCAGCCCCCGGGAGTTTCTGTACGAGCAGTACTTC
v_call: TRBV7-1
clone_size: .
d_call: .
j_call: TRBJ2-7

cdr3_aa: CSVETSSSYNEQFF
cdr3_nt: TGCAGCGTTGAGACAAGTAGCTCCTACAATGAGCAGTTCTTC
v_call: TRBV29-1
clone_size: .
d_call: .
j_call: TRBJ2-1

cdr3_aa: CASSLVLEGGHYGYTF
cdr3_nt: TGTGCCAGCAGCTTAGTTCTGGAGGGGGGGCACTATGGCTACACCTTC
v_call: TRBV7-2
clone_size: few
d_call: .
j_call: TRBJ1-2

cdr3_aa: CSARPLDGVYSGNTIYF
cdr3_nt: TGCAGTGCTAGACCCCTGGACGGAGTATACTCTGGAAACACCATATATTTT
v_call: TRBV20-1
clone_size: .
d_call: .
j_call: TRBJ1-3

cdr3_aa: CASSPTNSASYEQYF
cdr3_nt: TGTGCCAGCAGCCCTACTAACTCTGCCTCCTACGAGCAGTACTTC
v_call: TRBV12-3/TRBV12-4
clone_size: many
d_call: .
j_call: TRBJ2-7

cdr3_aa: CASSFFGTRYEKLFF
cdr3_nt: TGTGCCAGCAGTTTTTTCGGGACAAGATATGAAAAACTGTTTTTT
v_call: TRBV12-3/TRBV12-4
clone_size: many
d_call: .
j_call: TRBJ1-4

cdr3_aa: CASSLVRDPTDTQYF
cdr3_nt: TGTGCCAGCAGCTTGGTCAGGGACCCTACAGATACGCAGTATTTT
v_call: TRBV5-6
clone_size: many
d_call: .
j_call: TRBJ2-3

cdr3_aa: CASSAGIDRTYEQYF
cdr3_nt: TGTGCCAGCAGTGCGGGAATCGACAGGACCTACGAGCAGTACTTC
v_call: TRBV6-5
clone_size: many
d_call: .
j_call: TRBJ2-7

cdr3_aa: CASSPDSPPYNEQFF
cdr3_nt: TGTGCCAGCAGCCCTGACAGTCCCCCTTACAATGAGCAGTTCTTC
v_call: TRBV7-6
clone_size: few
d_call: .
j_call: TRBJ2-1

cdr3_aa: CASSAMTGLTEAFF
cdr3_nt: TGTGCCAGCAGCGCAATGACAGGGCTCACTGAAGCTTTCTTT
v_call: TRBV5-6
clone_size: .
d_call: TRBD1
j_call: TRBJ1-1

cdr3_aa: CAWGIAGLTDTQYF
cdr3_nt: TGTGCCTGGGGGATAGCGGGGCTCACAGATACGCAGTATTTT
v_call: TRBV30
clone_size: few
d_call: TRBD2
j_call: TRBJ2-3

cdr3_aa: CASSWGQGSYEQYF
cdr3_nt: TGTGCCAGCAGTTGGGGACAGGGGTCCTACGAGCAGTACTTC
v_call: TRBV6-5
clone_size: many
d_call: TRBD1
j_call: TRBJ2-7

cdr3_aa: CGRDPLEQYF
cdr3_nt: TGTGGTCGTGATCCCCTGGAGCAGTACTTC
v_call: TRBV12-2
clone_size: .
d_call: .
j_call: TRBJ2-7

cdr3_aa: CASSQEVRGANEKLFF
cdr3_nt: TGCGCCAGCAGCCAAGAGGTCCGGGGTGCTAATGAAAAACTGTTTTTT
v_call: TRBV4-3
clone_size: .
d_call: .
j_call: TRBJ1-4

cdr3_aa: CASSDRFATNEKLFF
cdr3_nt: TGTGCCAGCAGCGACAGGTTTGCAACTAATGAAAAACTGTTTTTT
v_call: TRBV5-5
clone_size: .
d_call: .
j_call: TRBJ1-4

cdr3_aa: CTSSIDDISGTFAGANVLTF
cdr3_nt: TGTACCAGTAGTATAGATGACATCAGCGGGACCTTCGCTGGGGCCAACGTCCTGACTTTC
v_call: TRBV19
clone_size: .
d_call: TRBD2
j_call: TRBJ2-6

cdr3_aa: CASSKSVLAGGEQFF
cdr3_nt: TGCGCCAGCAGCAAAAGCGTGCTAGCGGGAGGTGAGCAGTTCTTC
v_call: TRBV4-3
clone_size: few
d_call: TRBD2
j_call: TRBJ2-1

cdr3_aa: CAISAGAWTQYF
cdr3_nt: TGTGCCATCAGTGCGGGTGCTTGGACCCAGTACTTC
v_call: TRBV10-3
clone_size: few
d_call: .
j_call: TRBJ2-5

cdr3_aa: CASSPNPLWVQYF
cdr3_nt: TGTGCCAGCAGTCCCAATCCCCTCTGGGTGCAGTACTTC
v_call: TRBV6-2/TRBV6-3
clone_size: .
d_call: .
j_call: TRBJ2-7

cdr3_aa: CASAPWGAGSPLHF
cdr3_nt: TGTGCCAGCGCACCCTGGGGCGCAGGTTCACCCCTCCACTTT
v_call: TRBV7-9
clone_size: .
d_call: .
j_call: TRBJ1-6

cdr3_aa: CASSQVGDQYEQYF
cdr3_nt: TGTGCCAGCAGCCAAGTCGGGGATCAGTACGAGCAGTACTTC
v_call: TRBV4-2
clone_size: few
d_call: .
j_call: TRBJ2-7

cdr3_aa: CASSLVGQTEAFF
cdr3_nt: TGTGCCAGCAGCTTAGTAGGTCAGACTGAAGCTTTCTTT
v_call: TRBV5-5
clone_size: .
d_call: .
j_call: TRBJ1-1

cdr3_aa: CASSVSGSVYEQYF
cdr3_nt: TGTGCCAGCAGCGTTAGCGGGAGTGTCTACGAGCAGTACTTC
v_call: TRBV11-2
clone_size: .
d_call: TRBD2
j_call: TRBJ2-7

cdr3_aa: CASTPDLYGYTF
cdr3_nt: TGTGCCTCCACCCCAGATCTCTATGGCTACACCTTC
v_call: TRBV10-3
clone_size: few
d_call: .
j_call: TRBJ1-2

cdr3_aa: CASSLEWGKETQYF
cdr3_nt: TGTGCCAGCAGTTTAGAGTGGGGGAAAGAGACCCAGTACTTC
v_call: TRBV12-3/TRBV12-4
clone_size: .
d_call: .
j_call: TRBJ2-5

cdr3_aa: CASSQNTGTSYGVNYEQYF
cdr3_nt: TGTGCCAGCAGCCAAAACACCGGGACTTCATACGGGGTAAACTACGAGCAGTACTTC
v_call: TRBV4-2
clone_size: many
d_call: .
j_call: TRBJ2-7

cdr3_aa: CASSFPGQGASDTQYF
cdr3_nt: TGTGCCAGCAGCTTCCCCGGACAGGGGGCCTCAGATACGCAGTATTTT
v_call: TRBV7-8
clone_size: few
d_call: TRBD1
j_call: TRBJ2-3

cdr3_aa: CSARDSGSGRNNEQFF
cdr3_nt: TGCAGTGCTAGAGATTCGGGGAGCGGTCGAAACAATGAGCAGTTCTTC
v_call: TRBV20-1
clone_size: .
d_call: .
j_call: TRBJ2-1

cdr3_aa: CASQGVQFGEQYF
cdr3_nt: TGTGCCAGTCAGGGCGTCCAATTTGGCGAGCAGTACTTC
v_call: TRBV19
clone_size: .
d_call: .
j_call: TRBJ2-7

cdr3_aa: CASSLTSTSSNEQFF
cdr3_nt: TGTGCCAGCAGCCTCACTTCGACTAGCTCCAATGAGCAGTTCTTC
v_call: TRBV6-2/TRBV6-3
clone_size: many
d_call: TRBD2
j_call: TRBJ2-1

cdr3_aa: CASSLPFGESNVLTF
cdr3_nt: TGTGCCAGCAGCTTACCCTTTGGGGAGAGCAACGTCCTGACTTTC
v_call: TRBV7-3
clone_size: few
d_call: .
j_call: TRBJ2-6

cdr3_aa: CASSQSFMNTEAFF
cdr3_nt: TGCGCCAGCAGCCAATCATTCATGAACACTGAAGCTTTCTTT
v_call: TRBV4-3
clone_size: .
d_call: .
j_call: TRBJ1-1

cdr3_aa: CASSLVYAYTDTQYF
cdr3_nt: TGTGCCAGCAGTTTGGTTTATGCGTATACAGATACGCAGTATTTT
v_call: TRBV28
clone_size: .
d_call: .
j_call: TRBJ2-3

cdr3_aa: CASSEATGGTLSAIYEQYF
cdr3_nt: TGTGCCAGCAGTGAAGCTACCGGGGGCACCCTCTCCGCCATCTACGAGCAGTACTTC
v_call: TRBV2
clone_size: .
d_call: .
j_call: TRBJ2-7

cdr3_aa: CASSPGSGELFF
cdr3_nt: TGTGCCAGCAGTCCAGGGTCCGGGGAGCTGTTTTTT
v_call: TRBV5-6
clone_size: many
d_call: .
j_call: TRBJ2-2

cdr3_aa: CASSPREGRDGYTF
cdr3_nt: TGTGCCAGCAGTCCCCGGGAGGGGAGGGATGGCTACACCTTC
v_call: TRBV12-3/TRBV12-4
clone_size: .
d_call: .
j_call: TRBJ1-2

cdr3_aa: CASSWELSTDTQYF
cdr3_nt: TGTGCCAGCAGCTGGGAGCTTAGCACAGATACGCAGTATTTT
v_call: TRBV7-9
clone_size: .
d_call: .
j_call: TRBJ2-3

cdr3_aa: CASSLDSPLHF
cdr3_nt: TGTGCCAGCAGTTTAGACTCACCCCTCCACTTT
v_call: TRBV28
clone_size: many
d_call: .
j_call: TRBJ1-6

cdr3_aa: CATSNTGARVEDTQYF
cdr3_nt: TGTGCCACCAGCAACACAGGGGCGAGAGTAGAGGATACGCAGTATTTT
v_call: TRBV15
clone_size: .
d_call: TRBD1
j_call: TRBJ2-3

cdr3_aa: CSVETDNYTF
cdr3_nt: TGCAGCGTTGAGACAGACAACTACACCTTC
v_call: TRBV29-1
clone_size: many
d_call: .
j_call: TRBJ1-2

cdr3_aa: CASRSRDRVTTEAFF
cdr3_nt: TGTGCCAGCAGAAGCAGGGACAGGGTGACCACTGAAGCTTTCTTT
v_call: TRBV12-3/TRBV12-4
clone_size: many
d_call: TRBD1
j_call: TRBJ1-1